This T cell receptor (beta chain) was captured by sequencing in a study of shared clonotypes between healthy human individuals. Germline V lookup: CDR1 SEHNR, CDR2 FQNEAQ (reference sequence). This CDR3 has 17 residues. Trimming removed 6 bases at V and 5 bases at J, with 22 bases between. Assay used: immunoSEQ multiplex PCR; TCRdb lists only in-frame clones, some missing. The table shows fewer than 2.5 million clones, with more than 85% occurring only once. Comment on this clone: Other DNA variants within this sample encode the same CDR3.

The sequenced sample was naive CD4+ T cells from PBMCs. Described subset: CD45RA+ positively selected. This chain links TRBV7-9 with TRBJ1-4; TRBD1 might be the D (6 bases). This sequence originates from a man between 18 and 35 years old in good health. Some clones in this sample may be carry-over from other donors' samples. The CDR3 spells CASSLGLRQDFNEKLFF. CDR3 coding DNA: TGTGCCAGCAGTTTGGGCCTCCGACAGGACTTCAATGAAAAACTGTTTTTT.